The 24 T cell receptor beta chains given below trace back to one sample, sequenced in a study of T-cell reconstitution after alpha-beta-depleted transplantation in children. The TCRbeta library was prepared with unique molecular identifiers. TCRdb independently ran MiXCR on the PCR reads; one entry per CDR3 protein. The top ten clones hold about 40% of a sample with about 200,000 distinct CDR3 sequences, 8.4% of them seen once. Sequences were derived from PBMCs, mostly from graft donor cells, sampled 360 days after TCRalphabeta/CD19-depleted stem cell transplant. The receptors derive from a male patient between 2 and 10 years old who had a stem cell transplant for acute myeloid leukemia, so the T cells may come from the graft donor.

The chain carries TRBV30 and TRBJ1-2; D is undetermined. The CDR3 runs 13 residues. With 1 base removed from V and 2 bases from J, the gap between germline ends came to 8 bases. The germline gives CDR1 GTSNPN, CDR2 SVGIG (reference sequence). The CDR3 is CAWSAERNYGYTF. In DNA form, the CDR3 reads TGTGCCTGGAGTGCTGAACGGAACTATGGCTACACCTTC.

This clonotype was counted ten times or more. J is TRBJ2-3 and V is TRBV6-5; D is ambiguous. This CDR3 spans 15 amino acids. Germline V gives CDR1 MNHEY, CDR2 SVGAGI. V was cut by 2 bases and J by 7 bases, with 16 bases left in between. The chain's CDR3 is CASSYDGLRDHTQYF. The CDR3 coding sequence is TGTGCCAGCAGTTACGATGGCTTACGTGATCATACGCAGTATTTT.

This clonotype has a handful of counts. CDR3 sequence: CSAGRLAVYNEQFF. The CDR3 DNA follows: TGCAGTGCTGGGAGACTAGCGGTCTACAATGAGCAGTTCTTC. The genes are TRBV20-1 and TRBJ2-1, with 9 bases that match TRBD2. There are 14 residues in the CDR3. Germline V gene lookup returns CDR1 DFQATT and CDR2 SNEGSKA (reference sequence). V trimming: 5 bases; J trimming: 3 bases; junction bases outside the gene matches: 5.

Many counts were recorded for this clonotype. The chain joins TRBV12-3 or TRBV12-4 to TRBJ2-7, with D possibly matching TRBD1 (5 bases). With 6 bases removed from V and 3 bases from J, the gap between germline ends came to 15 bases. The CDR3 consists of 14 residues. The chain's CDR3 is CASSLFKGYYEQYF. CDR3 sequence (DNA): TGTGCCAGCAGCCTATTTAAGGGGTACTACGAGCAGTACTTC.

CDR3 loop: CASSPGLASDEQYF. The CDR3, as DNA: TGTGCCAGCAGCCCGGGACTAGCGTCTGACGAGCAGTACTTC. J is TRBJ2-7 and V is TRBV13, with 10 nucleotides matching TRBD2. The CDR3 is made up of 14 amino acids. With V trimmed by 5 bases and J by 5 bases, 6 bases remained unmatched. Germline V gene data show CDR1 as PRHDT and CDR2 as FYEKMQ (reference sequence).

In its sample, this clonotype was seen a few times. CDR3 nucleotides: TGTGCCAGCAGCCGTCAGGGGACAGGACTTTACAATGAGCAGTTCTTC. Protein sequence: CASSRQGTGLYNEQFF. This chain links TRBV9 with TRBJ2-1; 8 bases map to TRBD1. Germline V gene data show CDR1 as SGDLS and CDR2 as YYNGEE. This CDR3 spans 16 amino acids. V lost 4 bases to trimming and J lost 4 bases; unmatched junction nucleotides: 10.

The rearrangement uses TRBV20-1 and TRBJ2-7, with 10 bases fitting TRBD2. This CDR3 has 16 residues. J lost 2 bases, V lost 0 bases, and 7 bases had no gene match. Germline V gene lookup returns CDR1 DFQATT and CDR2 SNEGSKA (reference sequence). The CDR3 protein is CSARDSRLAGPYEQYF. CDR3 sequence (DNA): TGCAGTGCTAGAGATTCCCGACTAGCGGGCCCCTACGAGCAGTACTTC.

The table lists this clonotype with a few counts. The V call is TRBV20-1, the J call TRBJ2-5; 11 bases fit TRBD2. This CDR3 region has 14 residues. Unmatched junction bases numbered 7, after V lost 3 bases and J lost 7 bases. Germline V lookup: CDR1 DFQATT, CDR2 SNEGSKA (reference sequence). As DNA, the CDR3 is TGCAGTGCTAGCCCGGGACTAGCGGAGGGGACCCAGTACTTC. Amino acids: CSASPGLAEGTQYF.

This clonotype was found a few times. The rearrangement uses TRBV6-2 or TRBV6-3 and TRBJ2-2, with D tentatively TRBD2 (6 bases). With 6 bases removed from V and 4 bases from J, the gap between germline ends came to 12 bases. Germline loops: CDR1 MNHEY, CDR2 SVGEGT. The CDR3 loop spans 14 amino acids. CDR3 sequence reads: CASSPGLITGELFF. The CDR3 nucleotides read TGTGCCAGCAGCCCGGGACTGATCACCGGGGAGCTGTTTTTT.

Ten or more counts support this clonotype. The chain employs TRBV12-3 or TRBV12-4 and TRBJ2-7, with D maybe TRBD2 (6 bases). Deletions cut 5 bases from V and 4 bases from J, with 12 bases between. This CDR3 has 13 residues. The CDR3 DNA is TGTGCCAGCAGTCGGAGGGTTGCTTACGAGCAGTACTTC. Protein sequence: CASSRRVAYEQYF.

The rearrangement uses TRBV20-1 and TRBJ2-3, with TRBD1 as a possible D gene (6 bases). Deletions cut 6 bases from V and 1 base from J, with 26 bases between. The CDR3 length is 18 residues. Germline loops: CDR1 DFQATT, CDR2 SNEGSKA (reference sequence). CDR3 nucleotide sequence: TGCAGTGCCGACGGGCAGGGGCCGGGTTTCATTCGCACAGATACGCAGTATTTT. Translation gives CSADGQGPGFIRTDTQYF.

This clonotype was counted at least ten times. J is TRBJ1-1 and V is TRBV7-9; 7 nucleotides match TRBD1. Trimming at V came to 5 bases and at J to 1 base, leaving 1 base not matched to a gene. Per germline, CDR1 SEHNR and CDR2 FQNEAQ (reference sequence). This CDR3 spans 13 amino acids. The CDR3: CASSRDRNTEAFF. Written as DNA, the CDR3 is TGTGCCAGCAGCCGGGACAGGAACACTGAAGCTTTCTTT. Drawing the rest from reference TRBV7-9 and TRBJ1-1, the complete variable domain is DTGVSQNPRHKITKRGQNVTFRCDPISEHNRLYWYRQTLGQGPEFLTYFQNEAQLEKSRLLSDRFSAERPKGSFSTLEIQRTEQGDSAMYLCASSRDRNTEAFFGQGTRLTVV.

The sample holds many counts of this clonotype. This chain connects TRBV20-1 to TRBJ2-7, with 8 positions matching TRBD1. Germline CDR1 DFQATT, CDR2 SNEGSKA (reference sequence). V shed 5 bases and J 0 bases; nucleotides not matched to a gene: 6. The CDR3 spans 14 residues. For the CDR3, the DNA is TGCAGTGCTGCCCGGACAGGGAGCTCCTACGAGCAGTACGTC. Encoded protein: CSAARTGSSYEQYV.

This clonotype has more than one count but fewer than ten. V usage is TRBV9 and J usage is TRBJ2-1, with D perhaps assigned TRBD1 or TRBD2 (5 bases each). The CDR3 contains 16 residues. Germline V gene data show CDR1 as SGDLS and CDR2 as YYNGEE. V was clipped by 1 base and J by 9 bases, with 20 bases between them. The CDR3 protein is CASSVKSPRGPGEQFF. CDR3 DNA: TGTGCCAGCAGCGTAAAGTCACCGAGGGGCCCGGGTGAGCAGTTCTTC.

This clonotype was seen more than once but under ten times. This chain uses TRBV20-1 with TRBJ2-3, with 9 nucleotides matching TRBD2. Unmatched junction bases numbered 9, after V lost 6 bases and J lost 2 bases. This CDR3 has 15 amino acids. Germline V lookup: CDR1 DFQATT, CDR2 SNEGSKA (reference sequence). CDR3 in DNA: TGCAGTGCCAACCTAGCGGGAACCTACACAGATACGCAGTATTTT. Translating it yields CSANLAGTYTDTQYF.

The V gene is TRBV15, the J gene TRBJ2-3; tentatively, D is TRBD1 (5 bases). V dropped 1 base and J dropped 3 bases, with 14 bases sitting between them. This CDR3 region has 16 residues. Germline V lookup: CDR1 LNHNV, CDR2 YYDKDF (reference sequence). CDR3 nucleotides: TGTGCCACCAGCAGAGTTGGGGCTGTAGGGACAGATACGCAGTATTTT. It specifies CATSRVGAVGTDTQYF.

The rearrangement uses TRBV12-3 or TRBV12-4 and TRBJ2-7; 7 positions agree with TRBD2. The CDR3 has 17 amino acids. Trimming at V came to 3 bases and at J to 4 bases, leaving 15 bases not matched to a gene. CDR3 DNA: TGTGCCAGCAGTTTTGGCGCTCTAGCGGCCTCCTCGTACGAGCAGTACTTC. Encoded protein: CASSFGALAASSYEQYF.

This clonotype showed up just a few times. This chain connects TRBV24-1 to TRBJ2-1; D not resolved. Trimming took 5 bases from V and 5 from J, leaving 3 bases between them. The germline V gene has CDR1 KGHDR and CDR2 SFDVKD. CDR3 length: 11 amino acids. CDR3 nucleotides: TGTGCCACCAGTGGAAACAATGAGCAGTTCTTC. Translated: CATSGNNEQFF.

The chain recombines TRBV20-1 with TRBJ1-1; D remains unclear. Per germline, CDR1 DFQATT and CDR2 SNEGSKA (reference sequence). CDR3 size: 14 residues. Trimming took off 7 bases at V and 1 base at J, with 16 bases between the two ends. The CDR3 region is CSESPPARNTEAFF. The CDR3 bases are TGCAGTGAAAGCCCCCCCGCGAGGAACACTGAAGCTTTCTTT.

This clonotype occurred a few times. The chain joins TRBV10-3 to TRBJ1-2; D unclear. Trimming removed 6 bases from V and 7 bases from J, with 15 bases in between. CDR3 length: 13 amino acids. Germline V gene sequence: CDR1 ENHRY, CDR2 SYGVKD. CDR3 loop: CAIRVDPAGGYTF. CDR3 bases: TGTGCCATCAGGGTGGACCCGGCCGGTGGCTACACCTTC.

This clonotype was detected many times. The V gene is TRBV5-1, the J gene TRBJ1-4, with D unresolved. Germline CDR1 reads SGHRS; CDR2 reads YFSETQ. Trimming left V 7 bases short and J 8 bases short, with 18 bases between. CDR3 length equals 14 residues. The CDR3 DNA sequence: TGCGCCAGCTATTCCCCTGGGTTCCCAGAAAAACTGTTTTTT. Translation gives CASYSPGFPEKLFF.

The CDR3 DNA reads as TGCAGTGCTGGGGGTAGGGCAGGGGGCGGCGAGCAGTACTTC. It codes for CSAGGRAGGGEQYF. This chain uses TRBV20-1 with TRBJ2-7, with 8 bases matching TRBD1. This CDR3 spans 14 amino acids. Germline CDR1 reads DFQATT; CDR2 reads SNEGSKA (reference sequence). The ends lost 5 bases at V and 6 bases at J; junction bases unmatched: 12.

This clonotype has more than one count but fewer than ten. The chain employs TRBV6-1 and TRBJ2-5, with D maybe TRBD1 (6 bases). The CDR3 totals 14 residues. Trimming left V 5 bases short and J 5 bases short, with 15 bases between. Per germline, CDR1 MNHNS and CDR2 SASEGT. This CDR3 reads CASSQPGTTETQYF. The CDR3 DNA reads as TGTGCCAGCAGTCAACCCGGGACAACGGAGACCCAGTACTTC.

This clonotype was seen repeatedly, ten times or more. The chain has TRBV24-1 and TRBJ2-1; tentatively, D is TRBD2 (6 bases). Trimming pared 10 bases from V and 7 bases from J, leaving 13 bases between. Germline V lookup: CDR1 KGHDR, CDR2 SFDVKD. There are 12 residues in the CDR3. The CDR3 loop reads CATVSRGNEQFF. The CDR3 DNA follows: TGTGCCACTGTGAGTCGGGGGAATGAGCAGTTCTTC.